What follows are 29 T cell receptor beta chains derived from one specimen sequenced in a study of blood T cell repertoires in COVID-19. Clones were sequenced by immunoSEQ multiplex PCR, and TCRdb holds only the in-frame ones, with some missing. This sample has over 250,000 clones, with 88% found just once. The material sequenced was peripheral blood. All receptors derive from a man in his 60s who had recovered from COVID-19.

This clone was counted once. V gene TRBV4-1 combines with J gene TRBJ1-2; weak D call: TRBD1 (5 bases). The CDR3 is 15 residues long. Germline V gene sequence: CDR1 MGHRA, CDR2 YSYEKL. The V gene lost 4 bases and the J gene lost 5 bases, with 17 bases spanning the gap. The CDR3 nucleotides read TGCGCCAGCAGCCTTGGAGGAGGGGACGGTTATGGCTACACCTTC. Protein product: CASSLGGGDGYGYTF.

The chain links TRBV5-8 to TRBJ2-3; 7 positions match TRBD1. This CDR3 contains 16 residues. Germline V gene lookup returns CDR1 SGHTS and CDR2 YDEGEE. V shed 4 bases, J shed 1 base, and the junction held 9 bases outside the gene matches. The CDR3 sequence: CASSHRTGVGTDTQYF. The DNA for the CDR3 is TGTGCCAGCAGCCACCGAACAGGGGTAGGCACAGATACGCAGTATTTT.

This rearrangement joins TRBV13 to TRBJ1-5; 8 nucleotides agree with TRBD1. Germline V gene sequence: CDR1 PRHDT, CDR2 FYEKMQ (reference sequence). The CDR3 sequence is 16 residues long. J lost 1 base, V lost 5 bases, and 7 bases had no gene match. The CDR3 loop reads CASSQRDRRSNQPQHF. The DNA for the CDR3 is TGTGCCAGCAGCCAAAGGGACAGGAGAAGCAATCAGCCCCAGCATTTT.

The chain links TRBV6-2 or TRBV6-3 to TRBJ2-7; 10 bases agree with TRBD1. CDR1 is MNHEY and CDR2 is SVGEGT in the germline V gene. J was trimmed by 4 bases and V by 5 bases; bases with no gene match: 5. The CDR3 consists of 14 residues. CDR3 sequence: CASSPRQGAYEQYF. The CDR3 DNA reads TGTGCCAGCAGTCCCCGACAGGGGGCATACGAGCAGTACTTC.

This clone occurred a few times. The rearrangement uses TRBV2 and TRBJ2-2; 7 nucleotides match TRBD1. CDR1 SNHLY and CDR2 FYNNEI come from the germline V gene. This CDR3 spans 15 amino acids. The J segment lost 5 bases and the V segment lost 5 bases, leaving 8 bases of the junction unmatched. CDR3 coding DNA: TGTGCCAGCAGTTACAGGGGAATTAGGACCGGGGAGCTGTTTTTT. Translation gives CASSYRGIRTGELFF. Supplemented by reference TRBV2 and TRBJ2-2, the full variable domain reads EPEVTQTPSHQVTQMGQEVILRCVPISNHLYFYWYRQILGQKVEFLVSFYNNEISEKSEIFDDQFSVERPDGSNFTLKIRSTKLEDSAMYFCASSYRGIRTGELFFGEGSRLTVL.

This clone has ten or more counts. The J gene is TRBJ1-6, the V gene TRBV2, with D possibly matching TRBD1 (5 bases). Trimming cost V 8 bases and J 5 bases, with 10 bases left between them. The CDR3 consists of 13 residues. Germline CDR1 and CDR2: SNHLY and FYNNEI. In nucleotides, the CDR3 is TGTGCCAGCTGCAGGGCGAATAATTCACCCCTCCACTTT. Amino acids: CASCRANNSPLHF.

The chain is built from TRBV5-1 and TRBJ2-3; the D gene is possibly TRBD2 (6 bases). Between the trimmed V and J ends, which lost 3 bases and 14 bases, there was a span of 13 bases. The CDR3 is 11 amino acids. Per the germline V gene, CDR1 is SGHRS and CDR2 is YFSETQ. The DNA for the CDR3 is TGCGCCAGCAGCTATGATATAGCGGTGTATTTT. Its protein product is CASSYDIAVYF.

The chain couples TRBV7-9 to TRBJ2-2, with D tentatively TRBD1 (6 bases). The CDR3 runs 15 residues. V shed 5 bases and J shed 4 bases, with 14 bases lying between them. CDR1 is SEHNR, CDR2 FQNEAQ, per germline (reference sequence). In DNA form, the CDR3 reads TGTGCCAGCAGCCCAACAGGGAGCGCCACCGGGGAGCTGTTTTTT. Protein: CASSPTGSATGELFF.

The V call is TRBV5-1, the J call TRBJ1-1; TRBD1 might be the D (5 bases). The V and J ends lost 0 bases and 6 bases respectively, with 9 bases between them. The CDR3 runs to 13 residues. Germline CDR1 reads SGHRS; CDR2 reads YFSETQ. CDR3 in amino acids: CASSLGGHAEAFF. In DNA form, the CDR3 reads TGCGCCAGCAGCTTGGGGGGCCATGCTGAAGCTTTCTTT.

The chain is built from TRBV3-1 (or the pseudogene TRBV3-2) and TRBJ1-6; possibly TRBD1 for D (6 bases). The CDR3 has 16 amino acids. Germline CDR1 is LGHDT and CDR2 is YNNKEL (reference sequence). Trimming stripped 3 bases from V and 9 bases from J, with 18 bases between. The CDR3 region is CASSQRTGTRFSPLHF. CDR3 sequence (DNA): TGTGCCAGCAGCCAGAGGACCGGGACAAGGTTTTCACCCCTCCACTTT.

The chain couples TRBV19 to TRBJ1-3; D is perhaps TRBD1 (5 bases). With 3 bases removed from V and 4 bases from J, the gap between germline ends came to 16 bases. The CDR3 consists of 16 residues. Per the germline V gene, CDR1 is LNHDA and CDR2 is SQIVND (reference sequence). The CDR3 DNA sequence: TGTGCCAGTAGTATTCGGGTCAGGGTTGAGGGAAACACCATATATTTT. This codes for CASSIRVRVEGNTIYF.

This chain links TRBV24-1 with TRBJ2-2; TRBD1 matches 7 bases. The CDR3 spans 14 residues. The V gene's germline CDR1 is KGHDR and CDR2 SFDVKD. V was clipped by 12 bases and J by 1 base; unmatched bases: 7. CDR3 sequence (DNA): TGTGCCGTGGGGACAGCGAAGAACACCGGGGAGCTGTTTTTT. It codes for CAVGTAKNTGELFF.

The chain is built from TRBV20-1 and TRBJ1-2, with 8 bases aligning to TRBD1. The ends lost 3 bases at V and 0 bases at J; junction bases unmatched: 6. CDR1 is DFQATT and CDR2 is SNEGSKA in the germline V gene (reference sequence). The CDR3 runs 15 residues. The CDR3 reads CSASNRGGTNYGYTF. As DNA, the CDR3 is TGCAGTGCTAGTAACAGGGGGGGTACTAACTATGGCTACACCTTC.

This clone has more than one count but fewer than ten. The chain is built from TRBV24-1 and TRBJ1-5; TRBD1 aligns across 7 bases. V lost 0 bases and J lost 5; bases outside the gene matches: 0. This CDR3 has 14 residues. The V gene's germline CDR1 is KGHDR and CDR2 SFDVKD. CDR3 amino acids: CATSDLTGDQPQHF. The CDR3 DNA sequence: TGTGCCACCAGTGATTTGACAGGGGATCAGCCCCAGCATTTT.

This chain joins TRBV19 and TRBJ1-1; maybe TRBD1 (6 bases). V shed 3 bases and J shed 4 bases, with 12 bases lying between them. In germline, CDR1 is LNHDA, CDR2 SQIVND (reference sequence). The CDR3 is 14 amino acids. CDR3 in amino acids: CASSIPTGPTEAFF. The CDR3 bases are TGTGCCAGTAGTATCCCCACAGGGCCCACTGAAGCTTTCTTT.

The chain employs TRBV7-2 and TRBJ2-7; D gene unclear. CDR3 size: 13 residues. The V gene lost 2 bases and the J gene lost 1 base, with 6 bases spanning the gap. Per germline, CDR1 SGHTA and CDR2 FQGNSA. The CDR3 is CASSLMLSYEQYF. The CDR3 nucleotides read TGTGCCAGCAGCTTAATGTTATCCTACGAGCAGTACTTC. Full variable domain (rest looked up from reference TRBV7-2 and TRBJ2-7): GAGVSQSPSNKVTEKGKDVELRCDPISGHTALYWYRQSLGQGLEFLIYFQGNSAPDKSGLPSDRFSAERTGGSVSTLTIQRTQQEDSAVYLCASSLMLSYEQYFGPGTRLTVT.

The chain recombines TRBV10-3 with TRBJ2-7, with a possible D match to TRBD1 (6 bases). The CDR3 totals 15 residues. The V gene lost 5 bases and the J gene lost 0 bases, with 14 bases spanning the gap. Germline-derived CDR1 and CDR2 are ENHRY and SYGVKD. DNA for the CDR3: TGTGCCATCAGTCGTCCGGGGACAAGCTCCTACGAGCAGTACTTC. This gives the protein CAISRPGTSSYEQYF.

This rearrangement joins TRBV5-1 to TRBJ1-3; D unclear. This CDR3 region has 16 residues. The germline V and J ends were trimmed by 1 base and 3 bases, with 14 bases remaining between them. Germline V gene data show CDR1 as SGHRS and CDR2 as YFSETQ. CDR3 in amino acids: CASSLYNTAFGNTIYF. The CDR3, as DNA: TGCGCCAGCAGCTTGTACAACACAGCCTTTGGAAACACCATATATTTT.

Comment on this clone: Other DNA sequences within the sample encode an identical CDR3. The rearrangement joins TRBV6-5 to TRBJ1-2, with D maybe TRBD1 (6 bases). The CDR3 is 13 residues long. CDR1 and CDR2 (germline): MNHEY, SVGAGI. V lost 5 bases to trimming and J lost 1 base, with 8 bases between them. The CDR3 loop reads CASSPDSNYGYTF. DNA of the CDR3: TGTGCCAGCAGTCCGGACAGTAACTATGGCTACACCTTC.

The chain uses TRBV27 and TRBJ2-5, with 11 bases fitting TRBD1. The CDR3 contains 15 residues. Per the germline V gene, CDR1 is MNHEY and CDR2 is SMNVEV (reference sequence). V was clipped by 8 bases and J by 5 bases; unmatched bases: 10. CDR3 bases: TGTGCCAGCCATTCCCGGACAGGGGGCAGGGAGACCCAGTACTTC. As protein: CASHSRTGGRETQYF.

The V and J genes are TRBV18 and TRBJ1-6, with D maybe TRBD1 (5 bases). CDR1 is KGHSH, CDR2 LQKENI, per germline. V lost 3 bases to trimming and J lost 5 bases, with 14 bases between them. The CDR3 loop spans 16 amino acids. The DNA for the CDR3 is TGTGCCAGCTCACCGTCAGGGTTGTCCAATAATTCACCCCTCCACTTT. Encoded protein: CASSPSGLSNNSPLHF.

To note about this clone: Germline and junction disagree at one end, which may indicate a read error. The V call is TRBV5-4, the J call TRBJ2-7; TRBD1 matches at 7 bases. The CDR3 sequence is 14 residues long. In germline, CDR1 is SGHNT, CDR2 YYREEE (reference sequence). The CDR3 sequence: CASSFPDRSSEQYF. The CDR3, as DNA: TGTGCCAGCAGCTTCCCGGACAGGTCCTCCGAGCAGTACTTC.

V and J are TRBV30 and TRBJ2-7; TRBD1 matches at 7 bases. This CDR3 comprises 11 residues. The ends lost 5 bases at V and 8 bases at J; junction bases unmatched: 6. Germline V gene data show CDR1 as GTSNPN and CDR2 as SVGIG (reference sequence). The CDR3 sequence: CAWRDREKQYF. As DNA, the CDR3 is TGTGCCTGGCGAGACAGGGAGAAGCAGTACTTC.

This clone was recorded once. The rearrangement links TRBV5-1 to TRBJ2-3; D ambiguous. The germline gives CDR1 SGHRS, CDR2 YFSETQ. V lost 4 bases and J 0 bases, leaving 12 bases between the germline ends. The CDR3 totals 15 residues. The CDR3 DNA reads TGCGCCAGCAGCCACTCTACTATAAGCACAGATACGCAGTATTTT. Its translation: CASSHSTISTDTQYF.

This chain uses TRBV7-6 with TRBJ2-3; TRBD2 matches at 8 bases. This CDR3 contains 17 residues. Looked up from germline, CDR1 is SGHVS and CDR2 is FNYEAQ. V lost 1 base and J lost 4; bases outside the gene matches: 10. The CDR3 reads CASSLDWTGGLSDTQYF. Here the CDR3 DNA reads TGTGCCAGCAGCTTAGATTGGACGGGGGGGCTGTCAGATACGCAGTATTTT.

V gene TRBV11-2 combines with J gene TRBJ1-5, with D perhaps TRBD1 (6 bases). Germline CDR1 SGHAT, CDR2 FQNNGV. Trimming removed 5 bases at V and 7 bases at J, with 18 bases between. The CDR3 is made up of 15 amino acids. CDR3 nucleotide sequence: TGTGCCAGCAGCATGCTAGGGGGGGGAGGACAGCCCCAGCATTTT. It translates to CASSMLGGGGQPQHF.

This chain links TRBV2 with TRBJ2-3; TRBD1 aligns across 12 bases. The CDR3 is made up of 19 amino acids. With 0 bases clipped from V and 5 bases from J, the junction kept 12 bases outside the gene matches. Germline CDR1 reads SNHLY; CDR2 reads FYNNEI. DNA for the CDR3: TGTGCCAGCAGTGAAGCGAGAGGGTGGGGACAGGGGGCGCGAGATACGCAGTATTTT. This gives the protein CASSEARGWGQGARDTQYF.

As for this clone: At one boundary the junction diverges from the germline segment, which might be a read error. This chain's CDR3 is CVAGGFQNIQYF. The CDR3 nucleotides are TGCGTTGCGGGGGGCTTCCAAAACATTCAGTACTTC. The chain uses TRBV2 and TRBJ2-4; 8 positions match TRBD2. The CDR3 has 12 amino acids. Germline-derived CDR1 and CDR2 are SNHLY and FYNNEI.

The rearrangement joins TRBV30 to TRBJ1-1; D not resolved. The V gene's germline CDR1 is GTSNPN and CDR2 SVGIG (reference sequence). The CDR3 extends over 11 amino acids. The germline V and J ends were trimmed by 7 bases and 3 bases, with 9 bases remaining between them. CDR3 nucleotides: TGTGCCTCCGCGGACTACACTGAAGCTTTCTTT. Its protein is CASADYTEAFF.